This is a list of T cell receptor beta chains from one sample in a study of T-cell reconstitution after alpha-beta-depleted transplantation in children. In TCRdb, the PCR reads were re-called with MiXCR into one record per CDR3 protein. The data hold over 550,000 distinct CDR3 sequences, with roughly 10% observed a single time. Source: PBMCs from the stem cell graft donor, taken from the stem cell graft. These receptor sequences come from a human donor who donated a stem cell graft to a child with acute myeloid leukemia. CDR3s leave out the opening cysteine and the closing phenylalanine or tryptophan. Expanded clones get a size class; other rows say once, few or many, or leave the size out.

v_call	clone_size	j_call	cdr3_length	cdr3_aa
TRBV27	many	TRBJ1-4	11	ASSLRVGGELF
TRBV6-2/TRBV6-3	many	TRBJ2-7	11	ATLSASSYEQY
TRBV28	NA	TRBJ1-2	12	ASSNPGPNYGYT
TRBV20-1	few	TRBJ1-2	10	SASVDTYGYT
TRBV5-1	NA	TRBJ1-2	12	ASSLGQGAYGYT
TRBV5-4	NA	TRBJ1-2	11	ASSFEGNYGYT
TRBV6-2/TRBV6-3	few	TRBJ2-2	17	ASSYERTGLAVYTGELF
TRBV3-1	few	TRBJ2-3	12	ASIDGLAGDTQY
TRBV12-3/TRBV12-4	many	TRBJ2-1	10	ASSLSVNEQF
TRBV28	NA	TRBJ2-1	11	ASSRIRDNEQF
TRBV5-1	many	TRBJ1-4	14	ASSLGTAPTNEKLF
TRBV30	NA	TRBJ2-1	11	ATQAGGLNEQF
TRBV20-1	NA	TRBJ2-7	11	SARTRSSYEQY
TRBV7-2	few	TRBJ2-7	14	ASSLAATGGSYEQY
TRBV6-1	NA	TRBJ1-6	12	ASEQTGGNSPLH
TRBV30	few	TRBJ2-1	13	AWSPGHSSYNEQF
TRBV12-3/TRBV12-4	few	TRBJ2-3	10	ASSYGADTQY
TRBV12-3/TRBV12-4	few	TRBJ1-6	16	ASCLDIGTLEYNSPLH
TRBV25-1	few	TRBJ2-7	9	ASIEGNEQY
TRBV29-1	few	TRBJ2-1	10	SVAGGVNEQF
TRBV5-1	many	TRBJ1-3	13	ASSPWRSSGNTIY
TRBV15	NA	TRBJ2-4	15	ATSHLDLTVVKNIQY